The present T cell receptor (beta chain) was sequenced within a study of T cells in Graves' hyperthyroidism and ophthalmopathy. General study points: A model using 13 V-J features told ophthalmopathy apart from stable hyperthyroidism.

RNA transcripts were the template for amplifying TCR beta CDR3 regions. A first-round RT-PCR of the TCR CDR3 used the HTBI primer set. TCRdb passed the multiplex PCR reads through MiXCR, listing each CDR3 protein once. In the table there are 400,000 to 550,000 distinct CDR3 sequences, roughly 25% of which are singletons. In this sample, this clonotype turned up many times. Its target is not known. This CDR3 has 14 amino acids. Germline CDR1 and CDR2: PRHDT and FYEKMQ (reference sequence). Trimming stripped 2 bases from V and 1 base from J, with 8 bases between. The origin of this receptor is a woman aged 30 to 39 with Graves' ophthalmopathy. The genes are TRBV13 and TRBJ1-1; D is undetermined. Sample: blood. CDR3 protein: CASSLPLRNTEAFF. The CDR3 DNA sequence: TGTGCCAGCAGCTTACCCCTAAGGAACACTGAAGCTTTCTTT.